A single sample gave rise to the 23 T cell receptor beta chains below, sequenced in a study of beta chain features in type 1 diabetes. The investigators reverse transcribed all of the isolated RNA, so they sequenced expressed TCRB transcripts. Libraries were prepared by immunoSEQ multiplex PCR; TCRdb keeps only in-frame clonotypes and omits some of them. The sample carries fewer than 900,000 clones, about a sixth recorded once. Sequenced sample: naive CD4+ T cells from blood. The receptors were sampled from a woman between 18 and 29 years old in good health.

In regard to this clone: The sample contains more than one DNA sequence encoding this CDR3. The V call is TRBV5-1, the J call TRBJ2-1; D may be TRBD2 (6 bases). CDR1 and CDR2 (germline): SGHRS, YFSETQ. Trimming shortened V by 0 bases and J by 7 bases, and 14 bases separated the two germline ends. The length of the CDR3 is 15 residues. CDR3 sequence reads: CASSLATGLANEQFF. The DNA of the CDR3 is TGCGCCAGCAGCTTGGCGACGGGACTTGCGAATGAGCAGTTCTTC.

This sequence joins TRBV6-6 and TRBJ1-5, with TRBD1 matching over 8 bases. The ends lost 5 bases at V and 3 bases at J; junction bases unmatched: 6. The CDR3 spans 15 residues. In germline, CDR1 is MNHNY, CDR2 SVGAGI (reference sequence). The CDR3 is CASSQQGGDNQPQHF. CDR3 bases: TGTGCCAGCAGTCAACAGGGGGGGGACAATCAGCCCCAGCATTTT.

This clone was observed a few times. At one end, the junction sequence differs from germline, possibly due to a read error. The chain joins TRBV7-3 to TRBJ2-7, with D uncertain. Germline CDR1 SGHTA, CDR2 FQGTGA. The CDR3 is made up of 12 amino acids. CDR3 loop: CASNLKSDEQYF. The CDR3 DNA reads as TGTGCCAGCAACTTAAAATCGGACGAGCAGTACTTC.

Only a few counts were recorded for this clone. The chain has TRBV5-1 and TRBJ2-7; TRBD2 matches at 10 bases. From germline, CDR1 is SGHRS and CDR2 YFSETQ. CDR3 length: 16 residues. The trim removed 4 bases at V and 2 bases at J, leaving 9 bases unmatched. CDR3 sequence reads: CASSPSPGTSAYEQYF. The CDR3 DNA sequence: TGCGCCAGCAGCCCTTCCCCCGGGACTAGCGCCTACGAGCAGTACTTC.

To note about this clone: This sample also contains other DNA sequences that code for the same CDR3. The V call is TRBV28, the J call TRBJ2-7, with TRBD1 identical over 9 bases. There are 13 residues in the CDR3. The ends lost 2 bases at V and 6 bases at J; junction bases unmatched: 2. Germline-derived CDR1 and CDR2 are MDHEN and SYDVKM. CDR3 sequence (DNA): TGTGCCAGCAGTTTAGGACAGGGGAGCGAGCAGTACTTC. Translation: CASSLGQGSEQYF.

The chain combines TRBV7-8 with TRBJ2-7; D possibly corresponds to TRBD2 (6 bases). Between the trimmed V and J ends, which lost 5 bases and 7 bases, there was a span of 18 bases. Germline V gene sequence: CDR1 SGHVS, CDR2 FQNEAQ. This CDR3 has 14 residues. CDR3 bases: TGTGCCAGCAGCCATTATCTCCGGGAGAGTGAGCAGTACTTC. It codes for CASSHYLRESEQYF.

The V gene is TRBV6-5, the J gene TRBJ1-1, with 7 bases fitting TRBD1. This CDR3 has 15 amino acids. CDR1 MNHEY and CDR2 SVGAGI come from the germline V gene. The V segment lost 2 bases and the J segment 8 bases; nucleotides outside the gene matches: 11. The DNA of the CDR3 is TGTGCCAGCAGTTACGACAGGGACCTACCTTCCGAAGCTTTCTTT. Its protein product is CASSYDRDLPSEAFF.

This clone was seen a handful of times. The rearrangement joins TRBV7-2 to TRBJ2-7; tentatively, D is TRBD1 (6 bases). Trimming pared 5 bases from V and 5 bases from J, leaving 19 bases between. Germline V lookup: CDR1 SGHTA, CDR2 FQGNSA. The CDR3 length is 15 residues. The CDR3 DNA follows: TGTGCCAGCAGCAAAAGCCTGCACAGGGCCAACGAGCAGTACTTC. Translating gives CASSKSLHRANEQYF.

The rearrangement uses TRBV15 and TRBJ2-1; 14 bases align to TRBD2. The CDR3 totals 16 residues. Unmatched junction bases numbered 4, after V lost 1 base and J lost 8 bases. The germline V gene encodes CDR1 LNHNV and CDR2 YYDKDF (reference sequence). The CDR3: CATSRGLAGGPHEQFF. The CDR3 bases are TGTGCCACCAGCAGAGGACTAGCGGGAGGGCCTCATGAGCAGTTCTTC.

The chain is built from TRBV7-9 and TRBJ1-2; D not resolved. The CDR3 loop spans 14 amino acids. The germline V gene has CDR1 SEHNR and CDR2 FQNEAQ (reference sequence). V was clipped by 1 base and J by 9 bases, with 15 bases between them. The CDR3 region is CASSLDSLVKSYTF. The CDR3 DNA is TGTGCCAGCAGCTTAGACAGTCTGGTTAAGAGCTACACCTTC.

The chain links TRBV28 to TRBJ2-5; D might be TRBD2 (6 bases). The CDR3 is made up of 14 amino acids. V was clipped by 7 bases and J by 5 bases, with 17 bases between them. The germline V gene encodes CDR1 MDHEN and CDR2 SYDVKM. The CDR3 bases are TGTGCCAGCAACTCCCGGGAGATTTTCGAGACCCAGTACTTC. It specifies CASNSREIFETQYF. Based on the CDR3 plus reference TRBV28 and TRBJ2-5, the full variable domain is DVKVTQSSRYLVKRTGEKVFLECVQDMDHENMFWYRQDPGLGLRLIYFSYDVKMKEKGDIPEGYSVSREKKERFSLILESASTNQTSMYLCASNSREIFETQYFGPGTRLLVL.

This chain uses TRBV11-2 with TRBJ2-1; perhaps TRBD1 as D (5 bases). The CDR3 extends over 17 amino acids. Deletions cut 4 bases from V and 5 bases from J, with 21 bases between. Germline V gene lookup returns CDR1 SGHAT and CDR2 FQNNGV. In DNA form, the CDR3 reads TGTGCCAGCAGCTCCAACCAAGCAGGGTCCCGACACAATGAGCAGTTCTTC. It codes for CASSSNQAGSRHNEQFF.

This clone was seen more than once but under ten times. The J gene is TRBJ2-3, the V gene TRBV28; unclear D gene. The CDR3 has 16 residues. Trimming took off 5 bases at V and 1 base at J, with 16 bases between the two ends. Germline CDR1 and CDR2: MDHEN and SYDVKM. The CDR3 is CASSPYLATGTDTQYF. The CDR3, as DNA: TGTGCCAGCAGTCCCTATTTAGCCACCGGCACAGATACGCAGTATTTT.

The chain is built from TRBV27 and TRBJ2-1; 9 nucleotides agree with TRBD2. Germline CDR1 reads MNHEY; CDR2 reads SMNVEV (reference sequence). The CDR3 is made up of 15 amino acids. Trimming at V came to 4 bases and at J to 8 bases, leaving 9 bases not matched to a gene. This CDR3 is CASSSQGSGSHEQFF. The CDR3 bases are TGTGCCAGCAGTTCCCAGGGTAGCGGGAGCCATGAGCAGTTCTTC.

Only a few counts were recorded for this clone. This rearrangement joins TRBV4-1 to TRBJ2-5; TRBD1 matches 9 bases. Germline CDR1 and CDR2: MGHRA and YSYEKL. Trimming took 3 bases from V and 4 from J; bases not matched to a gene: 9. CDR3 size: 16 residues. As DNA, the CDR3 is TGCGCCAGCAGCCAGGGCAACACAGGGGGCGGAGAGACCCAGTACTTC. Its protein product is CASSQGNTGGGETQYF.

The gene calls are TRBV19 and TRBJ1-1, with D perhaps TRBD1 (5 bases). CDR1 is LNHDA, CDR2 SQIVND, per germline (reference sequence). This CDR3 region has 15 residues. V lost 4 bases, J lost 1 base, and 13 bases lay in between. The CDR3 sequence is CASSTRRDSNTEAFF. Written as DNA, the CDR3 is TGTGCCAGTAGTACCCGGAGGGACTCGAACACTGAAGCTTTCTTT.

The chain couples TRBV4-2 to TRBJ2-6, with D tentatively TRBD2 (5 bases). This CDR3 has 15 residues. V was trimmed by 4 bases and J by 6 bases, leaving 13 bases between them. CDR1 is LGHNA, CDR2 YNFKEQ, per germline. The CDR3, as DNA: TGTGCCAGCAGCCCCACCGGCGGGCAGGCCAACGTCCTGACTTTC. This encodes CASSPTGGQANVLTF.

This rearrangement joins TRBV7-2 to TRBJ2-5; D possibly matches TRBD1 or TRBD2 (5 bases each). The CDR3 is 14 amino acids. Germline loops: CDR1 SGHTA, CDR2 FQGNSA. V gave up 1 base and J gave up 5 bases, with 11 bases separating them. The CDR3 DNA is TGTGCCAGCAGCTTAGTTCAGGGAGTGGAGACCCAGTACTTC. Amino acid sequence: CASSLVQGVETQYF.

This clone has just a few counts. The sample carries other DNA sequences with the same CDR3. The V call is TRBV5-1, the J call TRBJ2-5; no clear D. Trimming pared 1 base from V and 1 base from J, leaving 5 bases between. This CDR3 spans 13 amino acids. Germline CDR1 and CDR2: SGHRS and YFSETQ. CDR3 loop: CASSLSSQETQYF. The CDR3 DNA follows: TGCGCCAGCAGCTTGAGCAGCCAAGAGACCCAGTACTTC.

This clone has more than one count but fewer than ten. The chain employs TRBV9 and TRBJ1-1, with TRBD1 as a possible D gene (5 bases). Trimming shortened V by 3 bases and J by 0 bases, and 12 bases separated the two germline ends. Germline CDR1 reads SGDLS; CDR2 reads YYNGEE. The CDR3 is made up of 15 amino acids. CDR3 in amino acids: CASSASTVMNTEAFF. CDR3 coding DNA: TGTGCCAGCAGCGCCTCGACAGTCATGAACACTGAAGCTTTCTTT.

There are a few counts of this clone. The chain recombines TRBV28 with TRBJ2-7; 9 bases agree with TRBD1. The trim removed 11 bases at V and 9 bases at J, leaving 14 bases unmatched. Germline CDR1 is MDHEN and CDR2 is SYDVKM. CDR3 length: 13 amino acids. For the CDR3, the DNA is TGTGCCGGATCAAGGGACAGGGAGGCCGGGCAGTACTTC. Encoded protein: CAGSRDREAGQYF.

The V gene is TRBV18, the J gene TRBJ2-1; tentatively, D is TRBD1 or TRBD2 (5 bases each). Trimming removed 2 bases at V and 4 bases at J, with 18 bases between. CDR3 length equals 17 residues. Germline CDR1 KGHSH, CDR2 LQKENI. The CDR3 here is CASSPKSAVGRYNEQFF. The CDR3 DNA reads as TGTGCCAGCTCACCAAAATCGGCCGTGGGACGTTACAATGAGCAGTTCTTC.

This clone was picked up a small number of times. The chain's CDR3 is CASSLALTSGRTDTQYF. The CDR3 DNA reads TGCGCCAGCAGCTTGGCGTTGACTAGCGGGAGAACAGATACGCAGTATTTT. The rearrangement links TRBV5-1 to TRBJ2-3; 12 bases are shared with TRBD2. CDR1 is SGHRS and CDR2 is YFSETQ in the germline V gene. This CDR3 has 17 residues. Trimming removed 0 bases from V and 3 bases from J; junction bases left unmatched: 5.